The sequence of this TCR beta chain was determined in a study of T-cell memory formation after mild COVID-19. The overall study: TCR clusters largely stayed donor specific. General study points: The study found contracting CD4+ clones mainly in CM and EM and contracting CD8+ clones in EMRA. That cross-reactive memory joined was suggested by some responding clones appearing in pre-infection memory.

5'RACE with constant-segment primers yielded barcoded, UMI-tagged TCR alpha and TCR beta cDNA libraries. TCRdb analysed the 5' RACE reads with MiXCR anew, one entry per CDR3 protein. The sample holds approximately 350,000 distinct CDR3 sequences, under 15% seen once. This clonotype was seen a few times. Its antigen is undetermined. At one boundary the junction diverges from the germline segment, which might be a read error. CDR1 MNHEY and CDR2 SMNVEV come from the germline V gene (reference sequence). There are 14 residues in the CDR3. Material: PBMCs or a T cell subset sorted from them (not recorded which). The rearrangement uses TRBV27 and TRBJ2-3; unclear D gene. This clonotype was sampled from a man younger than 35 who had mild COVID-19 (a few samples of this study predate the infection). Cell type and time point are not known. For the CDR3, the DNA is TGTGCCAGCAGGTTATTGGAAAGCACAGATACGCAGTATTTT. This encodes CASRLLESTDTQYF.